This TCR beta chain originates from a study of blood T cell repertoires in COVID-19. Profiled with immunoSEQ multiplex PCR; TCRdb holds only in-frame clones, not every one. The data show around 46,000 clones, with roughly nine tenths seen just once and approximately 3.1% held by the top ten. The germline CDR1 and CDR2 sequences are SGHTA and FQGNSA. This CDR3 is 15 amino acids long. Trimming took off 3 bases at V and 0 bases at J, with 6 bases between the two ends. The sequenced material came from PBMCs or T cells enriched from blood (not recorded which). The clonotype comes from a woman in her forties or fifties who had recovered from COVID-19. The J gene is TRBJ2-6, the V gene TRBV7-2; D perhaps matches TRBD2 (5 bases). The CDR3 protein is CASSFGNSGANVLTF. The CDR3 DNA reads TGTGCCAGCAGCTTCGGGAACTCTGGGGCCAACGTCCTGACTTTC. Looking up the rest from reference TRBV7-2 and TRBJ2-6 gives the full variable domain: GAGVSQSPSNKVTEKGKDVELRCDPISGHTALYWYRQSLGQGLEFLIYFQGNSAPDKSGLPSDRFSAERTGGSVSTLTIQRTQQEDSAVYLCASSFGNSGANVLTFGAGSRLTVL.